The 9 T cell receptor beta chains below come from one sample, sequenced in a study of T cells in Graves' hyperthyroidism and ophthalmopathy. The source material, RNA transcripts, was used to amplify TCR beta CDR3 regions. First-round RT-PCR with HTBI primers amplified the TCR CDR3 region. In TCRdb, the multiplex PCR reads were re-called with MiXCR into one record per CDR3 protein. The data hold approximately 710,000 distinct CDR3 sequences, with roughly 17% observed a single time. Sample: blood. These receptors all come from a man aged 45-65 years with Graves' hyperthyroidism.

The chain is built from TRBV5-1 and TRBJ1-2; D remains ambiguous. Germline-derived CDR1 and CDR2 are SGHRS and YFSETQ. The CDR3 is made up of 19 amino acids. V was trimmed by 1 base and J by 2 bases, leaving 24 bases between them. The CDR3 sequence: CASSLLLRKQKSFNYGYTF. The CDR3 coding sequence is TGCGCCAGCAGCTTGCTGTTGAGGAAACAGAAAAGTTTCAACTATGGCTACACCTTC.

This clonotype was picked up many times. The gene calls are TRBV12-3 or TRBV12-4 and TRBJ1-1, with D perhaps TRBD1 (6 bases). The CDR3 sequence is 15 residues long. Trimming left V 5 bases short and J 3 bases short, with 16 bases between. CDR3 in DNA: TGTGCCAGCAGTACCCGGGACACGAAATACACTGAAGCTTTCTTT. It encodes CASSTRDTKYTEAFF.

This clonotype was counted once. The chain combines TRBV19 with TRBJ2-7; 8 nucleotides line up with TRBD2. CDR1 LNHDA and CDR2 SQIVND come from the germline V gene (reference sequence). V gave up 2 bases and J gave up 6 bases; unmatched junction bases: 6. The CDR3 spans 14 residues. CDR3 in amino acids: CASSILAGYSEQYF. In nucleotides, the CDR3 is TGTGCCAGTAGTATATTAGCGGGATATTCCGAGCAGTACTTC.

This clonotype was seen ten or more times. V and J are TRBV28 and TRBJ2-1; 11 positions agree with TRBD2. CDR3 length: 18 residues. V lost 4 bases, J lost 4 bases, and 12 bases stayed unmatched. Germline loops: CDR1 MDHEN, CDR2 SYDVKM. CDR3 region: CASSSGTSGGGVYNEQFF. CDR3 coding DNA: TGTGCCAGCAGTTCCGGGACTAGCGGAGGTGGGGTTTACAATGAGCAGTTCTTC.

There are many counts of this clonotype. The chain joins TRBV3-1 to TRBJ2-1; D is uncertain. The CDR3 is 12 residues long. Trimming cost V 3 bases and J 5 bases, with 5 bases left between them. The germline V gene encodes CDR1 LGHDT and CDR2 YNNKEL (reference sequence). DNA for the CDR3: TGTGCCAGCAGCCAGACGAACAATGAGCAGTTCTTC. This gives the protein CASSQTNNEQFF.

This clonotype was counted only a few times. In nucleotides, the CDR3 is TGTGCCAGCAGCTTAGGACAGTTACATGGCTACACCTTC. It is translated as CASSLGQLHGYTF. The chain combines TRBV7-9 with TRBJ1-2, with D perhaps matching TRBD1 (5 bases). With 1 base removed from V and 6 bases from J, the gap between germline ends came to 9 bases. Per the germline V gene, CDR1 is SEHNR and CDR2 is FQNEAQ (reference sequence). This CDR3 is built from 13 residues.

This clonotype was counted ten times or more. The gene calls are TRBV10-1 and TRBJ2-1; 12 bases agree with TRBD2. Per the germline V gene, CDR1 is WNHNN and CDR2 is SYGVQD (reference sequence). The J segment lost 7 bases and the V segment lost 2 bases, leaving 6 bases of the junction unmatched. There are 16 residues in the CDR3. CDR3 sequence (DNA): TGCGCCAGCAGTGAGCTAGCGGGAGGGCCGGTAAATGAGCAGTTCTTC. It is translated as CASSELAGGPVNEQFF.

The table lists this clonotype with many counts. V is TRBV5-1 and J is TRBJ2-7; perhaps TRBD1 as D (6 bases). The CDR3 runs 14 residues. In germline, CDR1 is SGHRS, CDR2 YFSETQ. V lost 2 bases to trimming and J lost 3 bases, with 12 bases between them. The chain's CDR3 is CASSFEGHSYEQYF. As DNA, the CDR3 is TGCGCCAGCAGCTTCGAGGGACACAGCTACGAGCAGTACTTC.

The gene calls are TRBV3-1 and TRBJ2-1, with D maybe TRBD2 (6 bases). CDR1 and CDR2 (germline): LGHDT, YNNKEL (reference sequence). This CDR3 is built from 15 residues. V shed 0 bases and J shed 4 bases, with 10 bases lying between them. CDR3 in amino acids: CASSQDPLAYNEQFF. The CDR3 DNA reads as TGTGCCAGCAGCCAAGATCCTCTAGCGTACAATGAGCAGTTCTTC.